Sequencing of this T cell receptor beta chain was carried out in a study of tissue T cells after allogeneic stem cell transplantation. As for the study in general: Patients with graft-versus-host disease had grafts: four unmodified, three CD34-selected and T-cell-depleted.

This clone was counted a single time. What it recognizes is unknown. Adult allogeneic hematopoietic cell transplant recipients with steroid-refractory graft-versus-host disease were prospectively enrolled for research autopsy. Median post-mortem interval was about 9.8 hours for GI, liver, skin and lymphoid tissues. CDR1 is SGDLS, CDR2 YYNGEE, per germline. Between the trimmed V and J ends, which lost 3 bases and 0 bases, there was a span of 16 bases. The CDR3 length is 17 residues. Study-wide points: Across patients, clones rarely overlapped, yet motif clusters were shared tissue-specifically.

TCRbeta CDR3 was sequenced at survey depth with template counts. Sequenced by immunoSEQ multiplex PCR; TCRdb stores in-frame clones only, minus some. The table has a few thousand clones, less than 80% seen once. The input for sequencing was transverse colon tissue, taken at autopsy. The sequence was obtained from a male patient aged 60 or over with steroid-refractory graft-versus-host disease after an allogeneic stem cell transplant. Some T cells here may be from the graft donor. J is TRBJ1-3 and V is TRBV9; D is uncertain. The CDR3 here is CASSDKPLAASGNTIYF. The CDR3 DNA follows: TGTGCCAGCAGCGATAAACCTCTGGCGGCCTCTGGAAACACCATATATTTT. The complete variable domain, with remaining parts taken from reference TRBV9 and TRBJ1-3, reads DSGVTQTPKHLITATGQRVTLRCSPRSGDLSVYWYQQSLDQGLQFLIQYYNGEERAKGNILERFSAQQFPDLHSELNLSSLELGDSALYFCASSDKPLAASGNTIYFGEGSWLTVV.